This T cell receptor (beta chain) was captured by sequencing in a study of CD8 T cells in Susac syndrome. Germline CDR1 is SGHDT and CDR2 is YYEEEE. V dropped 4 bases and J dropped 0; count of bases not matched to a gene: 13. The CDR3 spans 18 residues. Sequencing targeted TCR beta in blood CD8+ and CD4+ T cells. Study-wide results and caveats: The authors acknowledged that the study's TCR sequencing and HLA analysis involved relatively few individuals.

RNA, at about 0.45 to 1 ug, was reverse transcribed with random hexamers. Coverage of TCR beta CDR3 amplification by immunoSEQ multiplex PCR extended to 54 Vbeta and 13 Jbeta. A single record per CDR3 protein comes from TCRdb applying MiXCR to the immunoSEQ multiplex PCR reads. The sample lists some 120,000 distinct CDR3 sequences; approximately 94% were seen once. Remarks on this clonotype: The antigen is not known.

The chain carries TRBV5-6 and TRBJ2-1, with 7 bases that match TRBD2. The sample taken for sequencing was CD4+ T cells from PBMCs. This sequence was found in a human donor in good health. DNA for the CDR3: TGTGCCAGCAGCGCCAAAGGATGGGGCGGGAGCTCCTACAATGAGCAGTTCTTC. It translates to CASSAKGWGGSSYNEQFF.